This T cell receptor beta chain was profiled in a study of Graves' ophthalmopathy and Graves' hyperthyroidism. Overall study context: Ahead of any treatment, peripheral blood was obtained at the initial diagnosis.

Study observations and caveats: In blood, most expanded thyroid clonotypes above 0.001 frequency were also detected.

RNA transcripts provided the template for amplifying TCR beta CDR3 regions. After a first-round RT-PCR with HTBI primers, a second-round multiplex PCR was run. MiXCR, applied by TCRdb to the multiplex PCR reads, yields one record per CDR3 protein. Among hundreds of thousands of distinct CDR3 sequences, about 24% were seen once, and the ten largest hold more than 5.5%. Hyperthyroidism in these 18- to 65-year-old patients was newly diagnosed, lasting under 2 months. Each diagnosis was determined on the basis of clinical symptoms, serum thyroxine, TRAb, thyroid ultrasound and orbital computed tomography. This clonotype was observed many times. The antigen is not known. With V trimmed by 4 bases and J by 0 bases, 13 bases remained unmatched. CDR3 length equals 19 residues. Per the germline V gene, CDR1 is LNHDA and CDR2 is SQIVND (reference sequence).

The clonotype was recovered from a woman aged 18-30 years with stable Graves' hyperthyroidism. Some clones in this sample may be carry-over from other donors' samples. J is TRBJ1-5 and V is TRBV19; 9 positions agree with TRBD1. The sample taken for sequencing was peripheral blood. For the CDR3, the DNA is TGTGCCAGTAGTACTTACAGGGGGCCTACGGTTTATAGCAATCAGCCCCAGCATTTT. It translates to CASSTYRGPTVYSNQPQHF.